Given below is one T cell receptor (beta chain) in context. J was trimmed by 1 base and V by 7 bases; bases with no gene match: 11. CDR3 length: 15 residues. The germline gives CDR1 SGDLS, CDR2 YYNGEE. Profiling relied on immunoSEQ multiplex PCR, and the TCRdb table lists in-frame clones only, not all of them. The table has about 200,000 clones, about 86% seen once. The data originate from a study of blood T cell repertoires in COVID-19. Sequences were obtained from PBMCs or T cells enriched from blood (not recorded which). The TCR sequence derives from a man aged 40-55 years who had recovered from COVID-19. The rearrangement joins TRBV9 to TRBJ2-7; 7 nucleotides agree with TRBD1. The CDR3 region has the DNA TGTGCCAGCTCCCCCACCGGACAGGCTTCCTACGAGCAGTACTTC. Translated: CASSPTGQASYEQYF.